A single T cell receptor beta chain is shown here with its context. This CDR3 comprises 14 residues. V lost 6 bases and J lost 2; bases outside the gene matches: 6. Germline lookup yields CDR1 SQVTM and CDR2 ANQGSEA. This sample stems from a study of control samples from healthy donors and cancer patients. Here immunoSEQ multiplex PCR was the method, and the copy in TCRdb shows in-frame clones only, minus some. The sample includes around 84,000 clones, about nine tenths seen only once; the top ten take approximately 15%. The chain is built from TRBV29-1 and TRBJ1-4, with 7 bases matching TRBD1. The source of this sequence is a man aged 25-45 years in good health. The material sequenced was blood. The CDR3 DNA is TGCAGCGTGTTGACAGGGTGGACTAATGAAAAACTGTTTTTT. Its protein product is CSVLTGWTNEKLFF. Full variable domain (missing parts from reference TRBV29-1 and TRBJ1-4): SAVISQKPSRDICQRGTSLTIQCQVDSQVTMMFWYRQQPGQSLTLIATANQGSEATYESGFVIDKFPISRPNLTFSTLTVSNMSPEDSSIYLCSVLTGWTNEKLFFGSGTQLSVL.